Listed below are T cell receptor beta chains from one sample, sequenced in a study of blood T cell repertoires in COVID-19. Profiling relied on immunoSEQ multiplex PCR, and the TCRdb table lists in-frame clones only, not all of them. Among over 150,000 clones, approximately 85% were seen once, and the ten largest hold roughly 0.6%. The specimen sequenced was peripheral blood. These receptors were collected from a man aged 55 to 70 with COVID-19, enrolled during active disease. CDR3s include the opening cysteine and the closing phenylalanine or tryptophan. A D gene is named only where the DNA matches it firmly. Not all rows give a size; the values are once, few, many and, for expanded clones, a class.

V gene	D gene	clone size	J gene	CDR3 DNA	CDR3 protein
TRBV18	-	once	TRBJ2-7	TGTGCCAGCTCACAGGGGCCGGCGAGCTCCTACGAGCAGTACTTC	CASSQGPASSYEQYF
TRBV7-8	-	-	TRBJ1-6	TGTGCCAGCAGCGAGCGGACAGCCAATTCACCCCTCCACTTT	CASSERTANSPLHF
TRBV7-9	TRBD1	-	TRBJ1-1	TGTGCCAGCAGCGACGGAACCACGACAGGGGGCGTACGATATACTGAAGCTTTCTTT	CASSDGTTTGGVRYTEAFF
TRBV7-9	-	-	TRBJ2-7	TGTGCCAGCAGCCAAGGGAGTTACGAGCAGTACTTC	CASSQGSYEQYF
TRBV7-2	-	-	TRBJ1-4	TGTGCCAGCAGCCCAGGCCCCGGGGGTGGGTATGCACTGTTTTTT	CASSPGPGGGYALFF
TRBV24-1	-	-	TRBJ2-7	TGTGCCACGGCGCCTGACGGGTCCTACGAGCAGTACTTC	CATAPDGSYEQYF
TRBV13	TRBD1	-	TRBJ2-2	TGTGCCAGCAGCTACCGGACAGGGCGGTTTAGCGGGGAGCTGTTTTTT	CASSYRTGRFSGELFF
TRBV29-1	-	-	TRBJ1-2	TGCAGCGTCCGAAGGTGGGAGGGGATCCCTCCTAACTATGGCTACACCTTC	CSVRRWEGIPPNYGYTF
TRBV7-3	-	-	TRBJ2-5	TGTGCCAGCAGGAACGGGATTGGGGAGACCCAGTACTTC	CASRNGIGETQYF
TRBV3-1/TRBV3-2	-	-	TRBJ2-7	TGTGCCAGCAGCCCATGGGGGCAGACCTACGAGCAGTACTTC	CASSPWGQTYEQYF
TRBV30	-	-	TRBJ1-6	TGTGCCTGGAGTAGGGGACTTAATTCACCCCTCCACTTT	CAWSRGLNSPLHF
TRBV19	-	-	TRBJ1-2	TGTGCCAGTAGTATAGTGAGGGAGGCTGGCTACACCTTC	CASSIVREAGYTF
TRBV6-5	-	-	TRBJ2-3	TGTGCCAGCAGTTACGAGGGAAGGCTCACAGATACGCAGTATTTT	CASSYEGRLTDTQYF
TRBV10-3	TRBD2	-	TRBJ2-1	TGTGCCATCAGTGAGAATAGCGGGAGCCGGAGTAACGAGCAGTTCTTC	CAISENSGSRSNEQFF
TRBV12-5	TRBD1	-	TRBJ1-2	TGTGCTAGTGGCCCGCCAGGGGGCGCGGAGGTGGGCTACACCTTC	CASGPPGGAEVGYTF
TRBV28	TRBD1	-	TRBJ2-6	TGTGCCAGCAGGGGGACAGGTTCTGGGGCCAACGTCCTGACTTTC	CASRGTGSGANVLTF